Included here is one T cell receptor beta chain sequence, with context. Antigen: not known. Relative to the germline gene, one junction end is altered; a read error may explain this. The sample is drawn from a study of CD8+ T cells in alopecia areata. Study conclusions and caveats: Sequences from scalp samples also cover resident alphabeta T cells of normal skin. For baseline CD8+ expansion, any link to response stays uncertain with one nonresponder.

Sequencing relied on a cDNA template that was reverse transcribed from extracted RNA. Repertoires were generated with immunoSEQ multiplex PCR, while TCRdb's copy carries only in-frame clones and drops some. The repertoire has about 180,000 clones, about 47% of them found once; the top ten carry 10%. From germline, CDR1 is SGHRS and CDR2 YFSETQ. CDR3 length equals 17 residues. Treatment specified: oral pan-JAK inhibitor, 5-10 mg twice daily. The sequence came from a human donor with alopecia areata. The V and J genes are TRBV5-1 and TRBJ2-5; 8 positions agree with TRBD2. The sequencing used CD8+ T cells sorted from blood, collected at week 52, from a patient treated with tofacitinib. The CDR3 here is CASSITGTRQYQETRYF. CDR3 bases: TGCGCCAGCAGCATTACCGGGACTAGACAGTACCAAGAGACCCGGTACTTC.